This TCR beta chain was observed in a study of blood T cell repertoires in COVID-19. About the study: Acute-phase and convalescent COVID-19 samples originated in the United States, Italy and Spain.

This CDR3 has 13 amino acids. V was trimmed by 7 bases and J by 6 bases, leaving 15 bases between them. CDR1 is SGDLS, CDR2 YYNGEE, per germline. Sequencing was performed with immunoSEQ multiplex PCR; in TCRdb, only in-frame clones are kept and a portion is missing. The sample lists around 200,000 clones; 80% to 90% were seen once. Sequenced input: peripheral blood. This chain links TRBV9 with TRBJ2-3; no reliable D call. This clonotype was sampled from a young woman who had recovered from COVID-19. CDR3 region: CASSERRADTQYF. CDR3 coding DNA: TGTGCCAGCTCGGAGAGGAGAGCGGATACGCAGTATTTT.